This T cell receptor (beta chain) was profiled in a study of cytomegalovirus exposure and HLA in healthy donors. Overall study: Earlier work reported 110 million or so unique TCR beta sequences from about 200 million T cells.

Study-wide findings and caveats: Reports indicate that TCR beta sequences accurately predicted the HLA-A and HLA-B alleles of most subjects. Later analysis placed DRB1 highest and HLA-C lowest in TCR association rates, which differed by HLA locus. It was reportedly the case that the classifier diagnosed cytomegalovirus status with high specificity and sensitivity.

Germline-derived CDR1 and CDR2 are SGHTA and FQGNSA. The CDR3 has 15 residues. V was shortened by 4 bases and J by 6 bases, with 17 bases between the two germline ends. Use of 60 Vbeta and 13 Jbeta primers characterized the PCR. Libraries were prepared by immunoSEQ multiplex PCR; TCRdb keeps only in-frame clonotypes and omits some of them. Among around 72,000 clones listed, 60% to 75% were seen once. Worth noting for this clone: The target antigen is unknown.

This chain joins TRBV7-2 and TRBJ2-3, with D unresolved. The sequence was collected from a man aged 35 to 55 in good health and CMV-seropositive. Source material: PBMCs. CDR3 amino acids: CASSSGQVYGDTQYF. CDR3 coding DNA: TGTGCCAGCAGCTCCGGCCAGGTATATGGGGATACGCAGTATTTT.